This entry lists 23 T cell receptor beta chains sequenced from one sample in a study of identical twins. TCRdb ran MiXCR on the 5' RACE reads and lists one entry per CDR3 protein. The data contain around 100,000 distinct CDR3 sequences, 4.5% to 6.5% of them singletons. Sequenced sample: memory T cells sorted from blood. The receptor source for this set is a woman in her 50s in good health.

Of note for this clonotype: A much larger clone differs from this one at a single base, so this may be a read error. As the CDR3 is not closed by the conserved phenylalanine or tryptophan, this likely results from a read error. V usage is TRBV11-2 and J usage is TRBJ2-1; D ambiguous. The V end was cut by 7 bases, the J end by 4 bases, with 5 bases between. CDR1 is SGHAT, CDR2 FQNNGV, per germline. The CDR3 sequence is 11 residues long. This CDR3 is CASNSYNEQFL. The CDR3 nucleotides read TGTGCCAGCAATTCGTACAATGAGCAGTTCTTA.

The chain couples TRBV20-1 to TRBJ1-2; 8 bases are shared with TRBD1. The CDR3 sequence is 13 residues long. In germline, CDR1 is DFQATT, CDR2 SNEGSKA (reference sequence). Losses at the gene ends were 3 bases for V and 1 base for J; bases not matched to a gene: 1. The CDR3 sequence: CSASTGGNYGYTF. The DNA for the CDR3 is TGCAGTGCTAGTACAGGGGGTAACTATGGCTACACCTTC.

This clonotype showed up many times. This chain joins TRBV20-1 and TRBJ2-5; unclear D gene. Germline CDR1 is DFQATT and CDR2 is SNEGSKA (reference sequence). V lost 1 base, J lost 4 bases, and 10 bases lay in between. This CDR3 comprises 13 residues. The chain's CDR3 is CSARGGSIETQYF. As DNA, the CDR3 is TGCAGTGCTAGAGGTGGAAGTATAGAGACCCAGTACTTC.

This clonotype was counted a few times. The rearrangement uses TRBV2 and TRBJ1-5; possible D gene TRBD1, 5 bases. The V end was cut by 6 bases, the J end by 9 bases, with 12 bases between. The CDR3 is 12 amino acids. Germline V CDR1 and CDR2: SNHLY, FYNNEI. CDR3 coding DNA: TGTGCCAGCAGGCGGGACGACGGGCCCCAGCATTTT. This sequence encodes CASRRDDGPQHF.

This clonotype was found many times. The chain carries TRBV5-1 and TRBJ2-1; 16 bases match TRBD2. Trimming took 3 bases from V and 8 from J; bases not matched to a gene: 2. Germline V CDR1 and CDR2: SGHRS, YFSETQ. The CDR3 is made up of 15 amino acids. The CDR3 DNA is TGCGCCAGCAGCTCGGGACTAGCGGGAGGGCATGAGCAGTTCTTC. Its protein is CASSSGLAGGHEQFF.

This clonotype was recorded at least ten times. The CDR3 DNA follows: TGTGCCAGCAGCATCCGGGGGTTTAGCAATCAGCCCCAGCATTTT. Translation gives CASSIRGFSNQPQHF. The chain employs TRBV5-5 and TRBJ1-5, with D possibly being TRBD1 (5 bases). The V and J ends lost 4 bases and 0 bases respectively, with 11 bases between them. CDR3 length: 15 amino acids. The V gene's germline CDR1 is SGHKS and CDR2 YYEKEE (reference sequence).

The chain links TRBV6-2 or TRBV6-3 to TRBJ2-3; 8 bases are a match to TRBD2. Germline V gene lookup returns CDR1 MNHEY and CDR2 SVGEGT. Trimming at V came to 10 bases and at J to 5 bases, leaving 11 bases not matched to a gene. The CDR3 has 14 amino acids. CDR3 nucleotides: TGTGCCAACAGCCTCGGGAGGGCCAGAGATACGCAGTATTTT. Its translation: CANSLGRARDTQYF.

The table lists this clonotype with many counts. The chain combines TRBV20-1 with TRBJ1-1; 8 nucleotides line up with TRBD1. Trimming took 2 bases from V and 1 from J; bases not matched to a gene: 3. The CDR3 runs 14 residues. Germline CDR1 is DFQATT and CDR2 is SNEGSKA (reference sequence). The CDR3 nucleotides are TGCAGTGCTAGACTCGGGACAGGGAACACTGAAGCTTTCTTT. Amino acids: CSARLGTGNTEAFF.

The CDR3: CASSPWDRISTNEKLFF. CDR3 DNA sequence: TGTGCCAGCAGCCCGTGGGACAGGATCTCAACTAATGAAAAACTGTTTTTT. The rearrangement joins TRBV3-1 to TRBJ1-4; 8 bases agree with TRBD1. Trimming took 4 bases from V and 0 from J; bases not matched to a gene: 7. Germline V CDR1 and CDR2: LGHDT, YNNKEL (reference sequence). The CDR3 is made up of 17 amino acids.

The table lists this clonotype with many counts. This chain connects TRBV6-1 to TRBJ2-5; 11 positions match TRBD2. Germline V gene data show CDR1 as MNHNS and CDR2 as SASEGT. This CDR3 is 19 amino acids long. Germline trimming cut 4 bases from V and 1 base from J; bases unmatched to any gene: 14. CDR3 in amino acids: CASSVSQTRLAGLQETQYF. DNA for the CDR3: TGTGCCAGCAGTGTTAGTCAGACGAGACTAGCGGGGCTCCAAGAGACCCAGTACTTC.

The table lists this clonotype with many counts. The gene calls are TRBV6-1 and TRBJ1-5; D unclear. This CDR3 spans 15 amino acids. Between the trimmed V and J ends, which lost 3 bases and 0 bases, there was a span of 9 bases. Germline CDR1 and CDR2: MNHNS and SASEGT. The chain's CDR3 is CASSEEAVSNQPQHF. CDR3 DNA sequence: TGTGCCAGCAGTGAGGAGGCAGTTAGCAATCAGCCCCAGCATTTT.

At least ten counts were recorded for this clonotype. Here the CDR3 DNA reads TGTGCCAGCAGCGTCCGGGGCGCTAGCGGAGCGGCCGGGGAGCTGTTTTTT. It is translated as CASSVRGASGAAGELFF. V is TRBV7-8 and J is TRBJ2-2; 7 positions agree with TRBD2. J lost 6 bases, V lost 5 bases, and 15 bases had no gene match. Germline assignment: CDR1 SGHVS and CDR2 FQNEAQ. This CDR3 region has 17 residues.

This clonotype was counted at least ten times. V is TRBV5-5 and J is TRBJ1-4; TRBD1 matches 7 bases. Per the germline V gene, CDR1 is SGHKS and CDR2 is YYEKEE (reference sequence). The V and J ends lost 4 bases and 1 base, in that order; junction bases with no gene match: 1. This CDR3 is 14 amino acids long. The CDR3 sequence is CASSQGGTNEKLFF. The CDR3 DNA is TGTGCCAGCAGCCAGGGGGGAACTAATGAAAAACTGTTTTTT.

This clonotype was seen ten or more times. The rearrangement joins TRBV12-3 or TRBV12-4 to TRBJ2-2, with D possibly matching TRBD1 (5 bases). Trimming cost V 2 bases and J 7 bases, with 17 bases left between them. The CDR3 runs to 16 residues. DNA of the CDR3: TGTGCCAGCAGTTTATTGTTGGTGGGGCCAGACGGGGAGCTGTTTTTT. Protein product: CASSLLLVGPDGELFF.

The V and J genes are TRBV7-8 and TRBJ1-5; no clear D gene. Looked up from germline, CDR1 is SGHVS and CDR2 is FQNEAQ. CDR3 length: 16 residues. Trimming cost V 0 bases and J 0 bases, with 9 bases left between them. The CDR3 nucleotides read TGTGCCAGCAGCTTAGCTCGGGGAGCTAGCAATCAGCCCCAGCATTTT. It encodes CASSLARGASNQPQHF.

This clonotype appeared many times. The rearrangement links TRBV7-9 to TRBJ2-1, with 7 positions matching TRBD2. Germline trimming cut 4 bases from V and 7 bases from J; bases unmatched to any gene: 4. The germline V gene has CDR1 SEHNR and CDR2 FQNEAQ (reference sequence). The CDR3 sequence is 13 residues long. This chain's CDR3 is CASSWGSGNEQFF. CDR3 in DNA: TGTGCCAGCAGCTGGGGTAGCGGGAATGAGCAGTTCTTC.

This clonotype was observed many times. The rearrangement uses TRBV24-1 and TRBJ1-1; D gene ambiguous. Germline V gene sequence: CDR1 KGHDR, CDR2 SFDVKD. The V end was cut by 2 bases, the J end by 0 bases, with 9 bases between. The CDR3 runs to 15 residues. The CDR3 DNA is TGTGCCACCAGTGATTCCGGACGGGTGAACACTGAAGCTTTCTTT. Protein product: CATSDSGRVNTEAFF.

This clonotype was found many times. The genes are TRBV30 and TRBJ1-2; 12 bases are shared with TRBD1. Looked up from germline, CDR1 is GTSNPN and CDR2 is SVGIG (reference sequence). Trimming took 4 bases from V and 8 from J; bases not matched to a gene: 5. The CDR3 is 13 amino acids. The DNA for the CDR3 is TGTGCCTGGACCGGGACAGGGGGCTTCGGCTACACCTTC. Translated, it gives CAWTGTGGFGYTF. Full variable domain (remainder filled in from reference TRBV30 and TRBJ1-2): SQTIHQWPATLVQPVGSPLSLECTVEGTSNPNLYWYRQAAGRGLQLLFYSVGIGQISSEVPQNLSASRPQDRQFILSSKKLLLSDSGFYLCAWTGTGGFGYTFGSGTRLTVV.

This clonotype showed up many times. The chain links TRBV5-1 to TRBJ2-2; D unresolved. The V and J ends lost 5 bases and 5 bases respectively, with 19 bases between them. Germline V gene lookup returns CDR1 SGHRS and CDR2 YFSETQ. CDR3 length: 16 amino acids. The DNA of the CDR3 is TGCGCCAGCAGTAATGGCCCGATCGTCGGTACCGGGGAGCTGTTTTTT. It translates to CASSNGPIVGTGELFF.

This clonotype was seen ten or more times. The rearrangement uses TRBV5-1 and TRBJ2-5; D is undetermined. Deletions cut 0 bases from V and 5 bases from J, with 11 bases between. The germline CDR1 and CDR2 sequences are SGHRS and YFSETQ. This CDR3 is built from 14 residues. CDR3 bases: TGCGCCAGCAGCTTGGGCCGTAATCGGGAGACCCAGTACTTC. Protein: CASSLGRNRETQYF.

This clonotype showed up just once. Possible read error: a much larger clone is one base away. Lacking the conserved final phenylalanine or tryptophan, this CDR3 likely reflects a read error. The chain uses TRBV2 and TRBJ2-3; 7 bases map to TRBD1. The germline V gene encodes CDR1 SNHLY and CDR2 FYNNEI. The CDR3 sequence is 14 residues long. V lost 6 bases, J lost 1 base, and 4 bases stayed unmatched. The CDR3 DNA reads TGTGCCAGCAGGGCAGGACAGGGCACAGATACGCAGTATTAT. Its translation: CASRAGQGTDTQYY.

This clonotype was seen repeatedly, ten times or more. This chain uses TRBV20-1 with TRBJ2-1; D gene ambiguous. Germline V gives CDR1 DFQATT, CDR2 SNEGSKA (reference sequence). The V and J ends lost 3 bases and 0 bases respectively, with 15 bases between them. This CDR3 comprises 16 residues. This CDR3 is CSARDATPSSYNEQFF. Written as DNA, the CDR3 is TGCAGTGCTAGGGACGCGACTCCCAGCTCCTACAATGAGCAGTTCTTC.

This clonotype was seen repeatedly, ten times or more. The gene calls are TRBV11-3 and TRBJ2-3, with D possibly being TRBD2 (6 bases). Germline CDR1 is SGHNT and CDR2 is YENEEA. This CDR3 is 14 amino acids long. The V gene lost 3 bases and the J gene lost 3 bases, with 10 bases spanning the gap. This chain's CDR3 is CASSLSSGTDTQYF. DNA of the CDR3: TGTGCCAGCAGCTTGTCCAGCGGGACAGATACGCAGTATTTT.